These 26 T cell receptor beta chains share one sample of origin, sequenced in a study of blood T cell repertoires in COVID-19. The method was immunoSEQ multiplex PCR; TCRdb's version includes in-frame clones alone and lacks a portion of them. The sample has about 190,000 clones; approximately 91% are singletons. Specimen: peripheral blood. The origin of the receptors is a man aged 25-45 years with acute or convalescent COVID-19.

This clone was found once. The chain combines TRBV5-1 with TRBJ2-3; 16 positions agree with TRBD2. CDR1 is SGHRS, CDR2 YFSETQ, per germline. There are 15 residues in the CDR3. The J segment lost 4 bases and the V segment lost 5 bases, leaving 1 base of the junction unmatched. The CDR3 sequence: CASRGTSGGADTQYF. CDR3 in DNA: TGCGCCAGCAGAGGGACTAGCGGGGGGGCAGATACGCAGTATTTT. The full variable domain, with the rest looked up from reference TRBV5-1 and TRBJ2-3, is KAGVTQTPRYLIKTRGQQVTLSCSPISGHRSVSWYQQTPGQGLQFLFEYFSETQRNKGNFPGRFSGRQFSNSRSEMNVSTLELGDSALYLCASRGTSGGADTQYFGPGTRLTVL.

This chain connects TRBV30 to TRBJ1-5; a weak D match, TRBD1 (5 bases). V lost 2 bases and J lost 7, with 9 bases in between. This CDR3 has 12 residues. CDR1 and CDR2 (germline): GTSNPN, SVGIG (reference sequence). The CDR3 DNA follows: TGTGCCTGGAGTCCGGGGGAGCAGCCCCAGCATTTT. Translation: CAWSPGEQPQHF.

The chain is built from TRBV4-2 and TRBJ2-1; 8 bases align to TRBD2. V lost 1 base, J lost 7 bases, and 9 bases stayed unmatched. The CDR3 has 16 amino acids. CDR1 and CDR2 from the germline V gene are LGHNA and YNFKEQ. CDR3: CASSQADGGALNEQFF. The CDR3 DNA is TGTGCCAGCAGCCAAGCGGACGGGGGGGCTTTAAATGAGCAGTTCTTC.

This clone was found once. This chain links TRBV28 with TRBJ1-3, with D possibly being TRBD1 (5 bases). Trimming pared 5 bases from V and 1 base from J, leaving 12 bases between. The CDR3 length is 15 residues. CDR1 MDHEN and CDR2 SYDVKM come from the germline V gene. CDR3 sequence (DNA): TGTGCCAGCAGTCGACAGCCTCAATCTGGAAACACCATATATTTT. It is translated as CASSRQPQSGNTIYF.

This chain connects TRBV7-8 to TRBJ1-5; 7 bases match TRBD1. The V and J ends lost 1 base and 0 bases, in that order; junction bases with no gene match: 9. Germline V gene lookup returns CDR1 SGHVS and CDR2 FQNEAQ. This CDR3 is 18 amino acids long. The CDR3 loop reads CASSLGRRQGRSNQPQHF. The DNA of the CDR3 is TGTGCCAGCAGCTTAGGCAGACGACAGGGTCGTAGCAATCAGCCCCAGCATTTT.

The V and J genes are TRBV5-4 and TRBJ1-6; TRBD1 agrees at 8 bases. This CDR3 spans 15 amino acids. The J segment lost 5 bases and the V segment lost 8 bases, leaving 9 bases of the junction unmatched. The germline V gene has CDR1 SGHNT and CDR2 YYREEE (reference sequence). The CDR3 sequence: CASRTGSIDNSPLHF. The CDR3 region has the DNA TGTGCCAGTCGGACAGGGTCTATCGATAATTCACCCCTCCACTTT.

The CDR3 region has the DNA TGCAGTGCTAGTGTCGGGGGGAACCATCAGCCCCAGCATTTT. Translated, it gives CSASVGGNHQPQHF. This chain connects TRBV20-1 to TRBJ1-5; the D gene is possibly TRBD1 (5 bases). Germline loops: CDR1 DFQATT, CDR2 SNEGSKA (reference sequence). Trimming stripped 3 bases from V and 5 bases from J, with 14 bases between. The CDR3 is 14 amino acids.

This chain links TRBV21-1 with TRBJ1-4; the table's D call, TRBD1, was not checked against the DNA. TRBV21-1 is classified as a pseudogene. The CDR3 has 14 residues. CDR3 residues: CASSHEQGDEKLFF. CDR3 nucleotides: TGTGCCAGCAGCCACGAACAGGGCGATGAAAAACTGTTTTTT.

The chain is built from TRBV28 and TRBJ1-3; D is possibly TRBD1 (6 bases). The CDR3 has 12 residues. Germline V gene data show CDR1 as MDHEN and CDR2 as SYDVKM. With 7 bases removed from V and 4 bases from J, the gap between germline ends came to 8 bases. CDR3 protein: CASTTGGNTIYF. The CDR3 DNA reads TGTGCCAGCACCACAGGGGGAAACACCATATATTTT.

The V and J genes are TRBV5-1 and TRBJ1-4; D remains unclear. The CDR3 length is 14 residues. V was trimmed by 1 base and J by 3 bases, leaving 7 bases between them. Germline lookup yields CDR1 SGHRS and CDR2 YFSETQ. For the CDR3, the DNA is TGCGCCAGCAGCTTGATGCGGGCTAATGAAAAACTGTTTTTT. This sequence encodes CASSLMRANEKLFF.

This rearrangement joins TRBV28 to TRBJ1-6, with 7 bases that match TRBD1. Germline V gene sequence: CDR1 MDHEN, CDR2 SYDVKM. This CDR3 has 15 residues. V dropped 5 bases and J dropped 5; count of bases not matched to a gene: 6. The chain's CDR3 is CASSVQGPNNSPLHF. In DNA form, the CDR3 reads TGTGCCAGCAGTGTACAGGGGCCCAATAATTCACCCCTCCACTTT.

This rearrangement joins TRBV7-3 to TRBJ2-1; TRBD2 might be the D (5 bases). The CDR3 has 13 amino acids. Germline V lookup: CDR1 SGHTA, CDR2 FQGTGA. V lost 5 bases to trimming and J lost 7 bases, with 12 bases between them. The CDR3 DNA follows: TGTGCCAGCAGCCTTTGGGGAGCGAATGAGCAGTTCTTC. This sequence encodes CASSLWGANEQFF. Full variable domain (missing parts from reference TRBV7-3 and TRBJ2-1): GAGVSQTPSNKVTEKGKYVELRCDPISGHTALYWYRQSLGQGPEFLIYFQGTGAADDSGLPNDRFFAVRPEGSVSTLKIQRTERGDSAVYLCASSLWGANEQFFGPGTRLTVL.

The chain uses TRBV6-2 or TRBV6-3 and TRBJ2-4; D is unclear. V shed 5 bases and J shed 0 bases, with 5 bases lying between them. Per the germline V gene, CDR1 is MNHEY and CDR2 is SVGEGT. The CDR3 length is 13 residues. CDR3 loop: CASSVLAKNIQYF. The CDR3 nucleotides read TGTGCCAGCAGTGTACTAGCCAAAAACATTCAGTACTTC.

V gene TRBV6-5 combines with J gene TRBJ2-3; D possibly corresponds to TRBD2 (5 bases). The CDR3 totals 15 residues. Trimming cost V 2 bases and J 1 base, with 10 bases left between them. Per germline, CDR1 MNHEY and CDR2 SVGAGI. The CDR3 reads CASSYGRLRTDTQYF. CDR3 nucleotides: TGTGCCAGCAGTTACGGGAGACTCCGCACAGATACGCAGTATTTT.

The rearrangement uses TRBV7-3 and TRBJ2-6; 9 positions match TRBD1. Trimming at V came to 3 bases and at J to 1 base, leaving 4 bases not matched to a gene. This CDR3 is 17 amino acids long. Germline values: CDR1 SGHTA, CDR2 FQGTGA. This CDR3 is CASSFTGGASGANVLTF. The CDR3 nucleotides are TGTGCCAGCAGCTTTACAGGGGGCGCTTCTGGGGCCAACGTCCTGACTTTC.

The chain has TRBV5-5 and TRBJ1-4; D is perhaps TRBD1 (6 bases). This CDR3 region has 16 residues. The V end was cut by 2 bases, the J end by 0 bases, with 11 bases between. The germline CDR1 and CDR2 sequences are SGHKS and YYEKEE (reference sequence). CDR3 protein: CASSFRTVATNEKLFF. CDR3 sequence (DNA): TGTGCCAGCAGCTTCCGGACAGTAGCAACTAATGAAAAACTGTTTTTT. The full variable domain, with the rest looked up from reference TRBV5-5 and TRBJ1-4, is DAGVTQSPTHLIKTRGQQVTLRCSPISGHKSVSWYQQVLGQGPQFIFQYYEKEERGRGNFPDRFSARQFPNYSSELNVNALLLGDSALYLCASSFRTVATNEKLFFGSGTQLSVL.

The V gene is TRBV12-3 or TRBV12-4, the J gene TRBJ1-6; D remains ambiguous. This CDR3 has 13 amino acids. The V end was cut by 2 bases, the J end by 8 bases, with 7 bases between. The CDR3 sequence is CASSLQDYSPLHF. The CDR3 coding sequence is TGTGCCAGCAGTTTACAGGATTATTCACCCCTCCACTTT.

This clone was recorded once. The J gene is TRBJ2-3, the V gene TRBV3-1 (or the pseudogene TRBV3-2); D is perhaps TRBD2 (5 bases). V was shortened by 4 bases and J by 1 base, with 18 bases between the two germline ends. Germline V gives CDR1 LGHDT, CDR2 YNNKEL (reference sequence). The CDR3 extends over 17 amino acids. In DNA form, the CDR3 reads TGTGCCAGCAGCCCGCAACTTTCTAGCACCGGCACAGATACGCAGTATTTT. Amino acid sequence: CASSPQLSSTGTDTQYF.

V is TRBV19 and J is TRBJ1-2, with 8 positions matching TRBD1. V shed 5 bases and J 7 bases; nucleotides not matched to a gene: 12. The CDR3 length is 15 residues. The germline CDR1 and CDR2 sequences are LNHDA and SQIVND (reference sequence). This CDR3 is CASSPGQVSLGGYTF. The CDR3 DNA follows: TGTGCCAGTAGTCCGGGACAGGTTAGCCTGGGTGGCTACACCTTC.

The chain carries TRBV14 and TRBJ1-3, with 8 bases that match TRBD1. After removal of 4 bases from V and 2 bases from J, the junction contained 1 base not matched to a gene. The CDR3 extends over 14 amino acids. Germline CDR1 is SGHDN and CDR2 is FVKESK. The CDR3 region is CASSPGGTGNTIYF. Here the CDR3 DNA reads TGTGCCAGCAGCCCAGGGGGCACTGGAAACACCATATATTTT.

The chain uses TRBV29-1 and TRBJ1-2; D uncertain. The V and J ends lost 4 bases and 1 base respectively, with 19 bases between them. In germline, CDR1 is SQVTM, CDR2 ANQGSEA. The CDR3 spans 16 residues. The CDR3 here is CSVASGEVRLNYGYTF. Here the CDR3 DNA reads TGCAGCGTTGCTTCTGGAGAGGTTCGCCTTAACTATGGCTACACCTTC. Full variable domain (remainder filled in from reference TRBV29-1 and TRBJ1-2): SAVISQKPSRDICQRGTSLTIQCQVDSQVTMMFWYRQQPGQSLTLIATANQGSEATYESGFVIDKFPISRPNLTFSTLTVSNMSPEDSSIYLCSVASGEVRLNYGYTFGSGTRLTVV.

V and J are TRBV5-1 and TRBJ2-7, with unresolved D. This CDR3 is 11 amino acids long. From germline, CDR1 is SGHRS and CDR2 YFSETQ. The V and J ends lost 0 bases and 8 bases respectively, with 6 bases between them. CDR3 coding DNA: TGCGCCAGCAGCTTGGACAGCCAGCAGTACTTC. This sequence encodes CASSLDSQQYF.

The chain links TRBV30 to TRBJ1-1; 8 positions agree with TRBD1. V dropped 5 bases and J dropped 1; count of bases not matched to a gene: 3. Germline V gene data show CDR1 as GTSNPN and CDR2 as SVGIG (reference sequence). CDR3 length equals 13 residues. The DNA for the CDR3 is TGTGCCTGGGACAGGGGCTGGAACACTGAAGCTTTCTTT. Translation: CAWDRGWNTEAFF.

The chain links TRBV18 to TRBJ1-2; D perhaps matches TRBD1 (6 bases). Trimming removed 3 bases at V and 4 bases at J, with 15 bases between. The CDR3 covers 15 residues. Germline CDR1 reads KGHSH; CDR2 reads LQKENI. CDR3 DNA: TGTGCCAGCTCACCCCTCCAGGGGCCCCTCTATGGCTACACCTTC. It translates to CASSPLQGPLYGYTF.

The rearrangement uses TRBV28 and TRBJ2-3, with D possibly TRBD1 on 6 matching bases. CDR3 size: 15 residues. Germline CDR1 MDHEN, CDR2 SYDVKM. V was clipped by 3 bases and J by 2 bases, with 12 bases between them. The DNA of the CDR3 is TGTGCCAGCAGTTTGGGGCAGGGGAACACAGATACGCAGTATTTT. As protein: CASSLGQGNTDTQYF.

The sample holds a few counts of this clone. The gene calls are TRBV28 and TRBJ1-2; D unclear. Germline V CDR1 and CDR2: MDHEN, SYDVKM. This CDR3 spans 15 amino acids. Deletions cut 2 bases from V and 3 bases from J, with 13 bases between. CDR3 in DNA: TGTGCCAGCAGTTTAGCGGTGGAGGTTCACTATGGCTACACCTTC. Amino acid sequence: CASSLAVEVHYGYTF.